A selection of T cell receptor beta chains follows, all from one sample in a study of blood T cell repertoires in COVID-19. TCRdb keeps only in-frame clones here, not all; method: immunoSEQ multiplex PCR. The sample lists about 190,000 clones; 85% to 90% were seen once. The sample consisted of peripheral blood. Receptor source: a human donor in a cohort sampled during active COVID-19. The CDR3 runs from the conserved cysteine through the conserved F or W. The D gene is left open where the match is weak. Expanded clones are given a class, and other clones once, few, many or no size at all.

v_gene	abundance	j_gene	d_gene	CDR3aa	CDR3nt
TRBV5-1	NA	TRBJ1-2	NA	CASSATGNSHYGYTF	TGCGCCAGCAGCGCCACAGGGAACTCCCACTATGGCTACACCTTC
TRBV12-3/TRBV12-4	NA	TRBJ1-2	TRBD1	CAGRQGDAYGYTF	TGTGCCGGAAGACAGGGCGATGCATATGGCTACACCTTC
TRBV3-1/TRBV3-2	NA	TRBJ1-6	NA	CASSQQNNNSPLHF	TGTGCCAGCAGCCAGCAGAATAATAATTCACCCCTCCACTTT
TRBV2	NA	TRBJ2-5	TRBD2	CASTAGGLGTQYF	TGTGCCAGCACTGCGGGGGGGCTTGGGACCCAGTACTTC
TRBV19	few	TRBJ2-3	TRBD2	CASSNPSTSGVTDTQYF	TGTGCCAGTAGCAACCCCTCCACTAGCGGGGTCACAGATACGCAGTATTTT
TRBV6-2/TRBV6-3	NA	TRBJ2-6	TRBD1	CASSYGTGRAGANVLTF	TGTGCCAGCAGTTACGGGACAGGGCGAGCTGGGGCCAACGTCCTGACTTTC
TRBV3-1/TRBV3-2	NA	TRBJ1-1	TRBD1	CASSPGWDRGRTEAFF	TGTGCCAGCAGCCCCGGTTGGGACAGGGGGCGGACTGAAGCTTTCTTT
TRBV7-2	NA	TRBJ2-1	NA	CASSYPPRNEQFF	TGTGCCAGCAGCTACCCCCCGCGCAATGAGCAGTTCTTC
TRBV5-8	NA	TRBJ2-3	TRBD2	CASSLLGGDTDTQYF	TGTGCCAGCAGCTTGTTGGGGGGGGACACAGATACGCAGTATTTT
TRBV4-1	NA	TRBJ1-2	NA	CASSLFSRPGLPKRYGYTF	TGCGCCAGCAGCCTTTTTTCCCGCCCGGGACTCCCAAAGAGGTATGGCTACACCTTC
TRBV7-6	NA	TRBJ2-3	NA	CASSSTGGQYF	TGTGCCAGCAGCTCCACAGGTGGGCAGTATTTT
TRBV6-2/TRBV6-3	NA	TRBJ1-3	TRBD1	CASSALGQYSGNTIYF	TGTGCCAGCAGTGCCTTGGGACAGTACTCTGGAAACACCATATATTTT
TRBV14	NA	TRBJ2-5	TRBD2	CASSPRTSGRAETQYF	TGTGCCAGCAGCCCCCGGACTAGCGGGAGAGCTGAGACCCAGTACTTC
TRBV7-8	NA	TRBJ1-4	NA	CASSPTGLDLEKLFF	TGTGCCAGCAGCCCCACAGGGCTCGATTTAGAAAAACTGTTTTTT
TRBV5-1	NA	TRBJ2-2	TRBD2	CASSLARLAGVGELFF	TGCGCCAGCAGCTTGGCTCGACTAGCGGGAGTCGGGGAGCTGTTTTTT
TRBV28	NA	TRBJ2-7	TRBD1	CASWGRGRIYEQYF	TGTGCCAGTTGGGGCAGGGGGCGCATTTACGAGCAGTACTTC
TRBV5-6	NA	TRBJ2-7	NA	CASSLVTSYEQYF	TGTGCCAGCAGCTTGGTTACTTCCTACGAGCAGTACTTC
TRBV19	NA	TRBJ1-4	NA	CASRSPGGEKLFF	TGTGCCAGTCGAAGTCCAGGAGGTGAAAAACTGTTTTTT
TRBV27	few	TRBJ2-1	TRBD2	CASSPLAGGGNEQFF	TGTGCCAGCAGCCCCCTAGCGGGGGGTGGTAATGAGCAGTTCTTC
TRBV7-2	NA	TRBJ2-7	TRBD2	CASSLEGTNSYEQYF	TGTGCCAGCAGCTTAGAAGGGACTAACTCCTACGAGCAGTACTTC
TRBV9	NA	TRBJ2-5	NA	CASSPGSLGPQETQYF	TGTGCCAGCAGCCCAGGAAGCTTGGGGCCCCAAGAGACCCAGTACTTC
TRBV6-2/TRBV6-3	NA	TRBJ1-6	NA	CASSYSTDSPLHF	TGTGCCAGCAGTTATAGTACGGATTCACCCCTCCACTTT
TRBV30	NA	TRBJ1-2	NA	CAWSVLAGRGYTF	TGTGCCTGGAGTGTACTTGCGGGCCGGGGCTACACCTTC
TRBV18	NA	TRBJ1-4	NA	CASSPIQGSANEKLFF	TGTGCCAGCTCACCGATACAGGGTTCTGCTAATGAAAAACTGTTTTTT
TRBV18	NA	TRBJ1-2	TRBD1	CASSPRDREGYGYTF	TGTGCCAGCTCACCACGGGACAGGGAGGGCTATGGCTACACCTTC
TRBV25-1	NA	TRBJ1-6	NA	CASSQGPSHSPLHF	TGTGCCAGCAGTCAGGGTCCTTCGCATTCACCCCTCCACTTT
TRBV6-5	NA	TRBJ2-7	NA	CASSYGQVSTYEQYF	TGTGCCAGCAGTTACGGTCAGGTGTCCACCTACGAGCAGTACTTC
TRBV30	few	TRBJ2-7	TRBD1	CAWREQGAPHEQYF	TGTGCCTGGAGGGAACAGGGGGCGCCCCACGAGCAGTACTTC
TRBV6-1	NA	TRBJ2-7	TRBD1	CASGEAGTGPYEQYF	TGTGCCAGCGGGGAAGCCGGGACAGGGCCCTACGAGCAGTACTTC
TRBV6-2/TRBV6-3	NA	TRBJ1-5	NA	CASSSGHYNQPQHF	TGTGCCAGCAGTTCGGGACACTACAATCAGCCCCAGCATTTT
TRBV6-1	NA	TRBJ1-6	NA	CASSEVGGSSYNSPLHF	TGTGCCAGCAGTGAAGTTGGGGGCAGCTCCTATAATTCACCCCTCCACTTT
TRBV12-3/TRBV12-4	NA	TRBJ1-2	NA	CASSPGGAYGYTF	TGTGCCAGCAGCCCTGGTGGGGCCTATGGCTACACCTTC
TRBV4-3	NA	TRBJ2-3	TRBD1	CASSQTRSGTGRLTDTQYF	TGCGCCAGCAGCCAAACCCGCTCCGGGACAGGGCGACTCACAGATACGCAGTATTTT
TRBV6-5	few	TRBJ1-1	TRBD1	CASSYSDRDTEAFF	TGTGCCAGCAGTTACTCTGACAGGGACACTGAAGCTTTCTTT
TRBV5-1	once	TRBJ2-7	TRBD1	CASSRDGGQSSYEQYF	TGCGCCAGCAGCCGGGATGGGGGACAGAGCTCCTACGAGCAGTACTTC
TRBV3-1/TRBV3-2	NA	TRBJ2-5	NA	CASSREWETQYF	TGTGCCAGCAGCCGGGAGTGGGAGACCCAGTACTTC
TRBV11-2	NA	TRBJ2-4	TRBD2	CASSYTGTSGGADIQYF	TGTGCCAGCAGCTACACCGGGACTAGCGGGGGGGCCGACATTCAGTACTTC
TRBV7-7	NA	TRBJ2-1	NA	CASSLASTVNEQFF	TGTGCCAGCAGCTTAGCGAGTACGGTAAATGAGCAGTTCTTC
TRBV13	NA	TRBJ1-1	NA	CASSEDYRTEAFF	TGTGCCAGCAGCGAGGACTACCGGACTGAAGCTTTCTTT
TRBV7-9	NA	TRBJ2-3	NA	CASTFNGGRGTDTQYF	TGTGCCAGCACCTTCAACGGGGGGCGGGGCACAGATACGCAGTATTTT
TRBV5-4	once	TRBJ2-1	TRBD1	CASSTRPGQGSNEQFF	TGTGCCAGCAGCACCCGCCCGGGACAGGGGTCCAATGAGCAGTTCTTC
TRBV3-1/TRBV3-2	NA	TRBJ2-7	NA	CASSQETARLVYF	TGTGCCAGCAGCCAGGAGACTGCCCGACTCGTGTACTTC
TRBV19	NA	TRBJ2-7	TRBD1	CASSHQGAHEQYF	TGTGCCAGTAGTCACCAGGGGGCCCACGAGCAGTACTTC
TRBV3-1/TRBV3-2	NA	TRBJ2-5	TRBD2	CASSQASGQETQYF	TGTGCCAGCAGCCAAGCTAGCGGCCAAGAGACCCAGTACTTC
TRBV15	NA	TRBJ1-2	NA	CATSRQVVDYGYTF	TGTGCCACCTCCAGACAGGTGGTAGACTATGGCTACACCTTC
TRBV10-1	NA	TRBJ2-3	NA	CASSDGTPTDTQYF	TGCGCCAGCAGTGATGGGACTCCCACAGATACGCAGTATTTT
TRBV19	NA	TRBJ2-1	TRBD2	CASSSRLAGGSTYNEQFF	TGTGCCAGTAGTAGTCGGCTAGCGGGAGGTTCAACCTACAATGAGCAGTTCTTC
TRBV20-1	once	TRBJ2-7	NA	CSASDMDSFSYEQYF	TGCAGTGCTAGTGATATGGACAGTTTCTCCTACGAGCAGTACTTC
TRBV5-1	NA	TRBJ2-7	NA	CASSEGGVDEQYF	TGCGCCAGCAGTGAAGGAGGTGTAGACGAGCAGTACTTC
TRBV6-2/TRBV6-3	NA	TRBJ2-1	TRBD2	CASSPTSSSYNEQFF	TGTGCCAGCAGTCCGACTAGCTCTTCCTACAATGAGCAGTTCTTC
TRBV5-1	NA	TRBJ2-5	TRBD2	CASNRLAESGQTQYF	TGCGCCAGCAACCGGCTAGCGGAGAGCGGGCAGACCCAGTACTTC
TRBV7-9	NA	TRBJ2-1	TRBD2	CASSLTSGKYNEQFF	TGTGCCAGCAGCTTGACTAGCGGGAAATACAATGAGCAGTTCTTC